This entry concerns a single T cell receptor (beta chain). Its specificity is unknown. The sample is drawn from a study of blood T cells in healthy people across ages. Germline assignment: CDR1 SGHTA and CDR2 FQGNSA. The CDR3 runs 15 residues. V was pared by 6 bases and J by 2 bases, with 16 bases between. Study results and caveats: Estimates based on one million T cells were treated as lower bounds.

With a J-beta primer mix and a sample-barcoded 5' primer, a second PCR ran about 7 to 12 cycles. TCRdb processed the 5' RACE reads anew with MiXCR; each CDR3 protein has one entry. The data contain almost 800,000 distinct CDR3 sequences, over 45% of them singletons. The gene calls are TRBV7-2 and TRBJ2-5; D uncertain. The sequence was collected from a man aged 25-45 years in good health. Input material: blood. This CDR3 reads CASSPQVLIQETQYF. Here the CDR3 DNA reads TGTGCCAGCAGTCCTCAGGTTCTCATACAAGAGACCCAGTACTTC.